The source of this TCR beta chain is a study of blood T cell repertoires in COVID-19. Study-level background: Recovered status applied to Cohort 3 donors who had two consecutive negative PCRs. It also applied to those with clearance or with symptom resolution.

This CDR3 has 15 amino acids. Germline trimming cut 7 bases from V and 3 bases from J; bases unmatched to any gene: 14. The germline V gene has CDR1 DFQATT and CDR2 SNEGSKA (reference sequence). Generated by immunoSEQ multiplex PCR, the TCRdb table keeps only in-frame clones and is missing some. The sample shows under 200,000 clones, 65% to 80% of them seen only once. Assignment of participants to cohorts was predicated upon participant-reported clinical history. Sequencing used PBMCs or T cells enriched from blood (not recorded which). V gene TRBV20-1 combines with J gene TRBJ2-7; 8 bases fit TRBD1. The clonotype was recovered from a woman aged 65 to 85 in a cohort exposed to, infected with or recovered from COVID-19 (not recorded which). CDR3 sequence reads: CSVTEPGQAIYEQYF. DNA of the CDR3: TGCAGTGTTACTGAACCGGGACAGGCGATCTACGAGCAGTACTTC.